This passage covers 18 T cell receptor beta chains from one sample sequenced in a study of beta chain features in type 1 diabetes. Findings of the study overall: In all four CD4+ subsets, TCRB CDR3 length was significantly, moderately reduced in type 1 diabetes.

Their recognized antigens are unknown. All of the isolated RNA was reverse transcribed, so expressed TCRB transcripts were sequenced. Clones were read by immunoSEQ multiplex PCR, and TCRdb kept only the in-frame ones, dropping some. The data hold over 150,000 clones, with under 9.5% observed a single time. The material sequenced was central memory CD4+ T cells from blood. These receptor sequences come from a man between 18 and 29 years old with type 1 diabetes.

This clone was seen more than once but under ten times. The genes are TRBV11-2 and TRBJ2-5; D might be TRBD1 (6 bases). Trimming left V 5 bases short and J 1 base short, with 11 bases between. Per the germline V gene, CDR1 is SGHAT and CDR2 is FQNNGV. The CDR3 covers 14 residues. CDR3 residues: CASSPGTPQETQYF. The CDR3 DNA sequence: TGTGCCAGCAGCCCCGGGACACCCCAAGAGACCCAGTACTTC. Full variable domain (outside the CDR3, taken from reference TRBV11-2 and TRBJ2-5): EAGVAQSPRYKIIEKRQSVAFWCNPISGHATLYWYQQILGQGPKLLIQFQNNGVVDDSQLPKDRFSAERLKGVDSTLKIQPAKLEDSAVYLCASSPGTPQETQYFGPGTRLLVL.

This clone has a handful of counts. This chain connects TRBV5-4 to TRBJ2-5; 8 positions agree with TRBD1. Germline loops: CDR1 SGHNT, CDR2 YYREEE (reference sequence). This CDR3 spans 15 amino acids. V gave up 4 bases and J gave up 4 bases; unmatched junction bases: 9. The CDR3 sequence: CASSDGGRGRETQYF. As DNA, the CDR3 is TGTGCCAGCAGCGACGGAGGCAGGGGGCGAGAGACCCAGTACTTC.

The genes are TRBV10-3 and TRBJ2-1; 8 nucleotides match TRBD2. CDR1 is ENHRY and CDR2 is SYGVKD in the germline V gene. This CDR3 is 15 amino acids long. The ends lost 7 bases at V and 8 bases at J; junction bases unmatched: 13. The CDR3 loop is CAIMGRREGQDEQFF. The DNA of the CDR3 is TGTGCCATCATGGGGAGACGGGAGGGCCAGGATGAGCAGTTCTTC.

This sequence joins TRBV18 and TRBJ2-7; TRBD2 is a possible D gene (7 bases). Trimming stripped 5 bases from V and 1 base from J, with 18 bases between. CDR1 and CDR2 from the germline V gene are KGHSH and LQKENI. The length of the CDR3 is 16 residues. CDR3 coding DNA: TGTGCCAGCTCAAGGGGGGGGCTAGCGGTTTCCTACGAGCAGTACTTC. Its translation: CASSRGGLAVSYEQYF.

CDR3 sequence reads: CASSLQGDRRYHEQYF. DNA for the CDR3: TGTGCCAGCAGCTTGCAAGGGGACAGGAGGTACCACGAGCAGTACTTC. V usage is TRBV7-2 and J usage is TRBJ2-5, with TRBD1 identical over 8 bases. The last part of the DNA fits TRBJ2-7 better; the J call may be wrong. The germline V gene encodes CDR1 SGHTA and CDR2 FQGNSA. The CDR3 is 16 amino acids.

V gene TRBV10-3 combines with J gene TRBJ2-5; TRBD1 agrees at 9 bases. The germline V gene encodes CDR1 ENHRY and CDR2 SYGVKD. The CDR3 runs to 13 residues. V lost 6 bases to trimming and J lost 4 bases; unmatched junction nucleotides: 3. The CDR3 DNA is TGTGCCATCAGCCCGGGACAGGGAGAGACCCAGTACTTC. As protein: CAISPGQGETQYF.

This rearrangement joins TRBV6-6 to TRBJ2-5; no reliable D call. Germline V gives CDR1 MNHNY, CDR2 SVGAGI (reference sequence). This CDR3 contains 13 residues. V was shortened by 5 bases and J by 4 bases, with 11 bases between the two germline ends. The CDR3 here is CASSRVGRETQYF. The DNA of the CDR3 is TGTGCCAGCAGTCGGGTGGGTCGAGAGACCCAGTACTTC.

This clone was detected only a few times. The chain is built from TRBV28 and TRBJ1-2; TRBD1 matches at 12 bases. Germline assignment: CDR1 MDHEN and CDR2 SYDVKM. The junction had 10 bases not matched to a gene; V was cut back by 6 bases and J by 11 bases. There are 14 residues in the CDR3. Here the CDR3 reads CASRQGQGAVRYTF. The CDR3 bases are TGTGCCAGCAGACAGGGACAGGGGGCGGTGAGGTACACCTTC.

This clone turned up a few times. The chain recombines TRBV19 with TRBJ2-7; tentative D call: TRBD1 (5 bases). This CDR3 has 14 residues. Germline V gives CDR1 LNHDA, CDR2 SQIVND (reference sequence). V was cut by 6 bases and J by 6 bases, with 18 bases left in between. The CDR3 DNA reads TGTGCCAGTAGCAGGGCCCGGCTTCTCAGCGAGCAGTACTTC. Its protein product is CASSRARLLSEQYF.

The CDR3: CASSYQGQRSYGYTF. The CDR3 coding sequence is TGTGCCAGCAGTTACCAAGGACAGCGCTCCTATGGCTACACCTTC. The chain recombines TRBV6-6 with TRBJ1-2; D is possibly TRBD1 (6 bases). The germline CDR1 and CDR2 sequences are MNHNY and SVGAGI (reference sequence). There are 15 residues in the CDR3. V shed 2 bases and J shed 4 bases, with 14 bases lying between them.

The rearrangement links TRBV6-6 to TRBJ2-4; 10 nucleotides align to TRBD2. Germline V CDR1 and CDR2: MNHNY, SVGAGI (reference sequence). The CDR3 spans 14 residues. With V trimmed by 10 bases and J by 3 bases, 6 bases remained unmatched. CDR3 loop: CATKRGGDKNIQYF. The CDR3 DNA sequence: TGTGCCACCAAGCGGGGGGGCGACAAAAACATTCAGTACTTC.

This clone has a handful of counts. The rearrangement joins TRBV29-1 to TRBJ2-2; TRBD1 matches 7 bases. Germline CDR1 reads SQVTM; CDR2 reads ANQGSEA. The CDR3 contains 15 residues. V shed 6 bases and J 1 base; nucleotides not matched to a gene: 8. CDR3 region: CSVGSGTVNTGELFF. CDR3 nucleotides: TGCAGCGTGGGGTCCGGGACAGTGAACACCGGGGAGCTGTTTTTT.

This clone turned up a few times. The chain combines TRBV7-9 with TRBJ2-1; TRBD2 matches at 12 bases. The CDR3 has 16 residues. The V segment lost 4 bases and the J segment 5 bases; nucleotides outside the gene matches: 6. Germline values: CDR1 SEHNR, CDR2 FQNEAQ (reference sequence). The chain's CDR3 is CASSSWTSGIDNEQFF. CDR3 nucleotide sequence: TGTGCCAGCAGCTCTTGGACTAGCGGGATAGACAATGAGCAGTTCTTC.

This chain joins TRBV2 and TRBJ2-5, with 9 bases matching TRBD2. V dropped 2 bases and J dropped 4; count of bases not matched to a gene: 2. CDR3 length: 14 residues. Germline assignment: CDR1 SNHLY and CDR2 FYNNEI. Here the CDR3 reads CASSERRGGETQYF. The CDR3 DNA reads TGTGCCAGCAGTGAAAGGCGGGGGGGAGAGACCCAGTACTTC.

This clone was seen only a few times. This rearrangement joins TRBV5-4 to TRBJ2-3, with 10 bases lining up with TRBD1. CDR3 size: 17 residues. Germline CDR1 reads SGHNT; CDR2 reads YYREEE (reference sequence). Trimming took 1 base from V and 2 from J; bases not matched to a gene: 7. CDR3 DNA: TGTGCCAGCAGCTTGAACGGGGGGACAGGGGTCACAGATACGCAGTATTTT. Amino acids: CASSLNGGTGVTDTQYF.

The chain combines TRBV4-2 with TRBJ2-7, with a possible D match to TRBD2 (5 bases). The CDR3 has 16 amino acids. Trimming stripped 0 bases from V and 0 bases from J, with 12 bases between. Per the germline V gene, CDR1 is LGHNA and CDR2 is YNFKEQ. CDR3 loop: CASSQDRRSPSYEQYF. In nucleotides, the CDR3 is TGTGCCAGCAGCCAAGATCGGAGGAGCCCCTCCTACGAGCAGTACTTC.

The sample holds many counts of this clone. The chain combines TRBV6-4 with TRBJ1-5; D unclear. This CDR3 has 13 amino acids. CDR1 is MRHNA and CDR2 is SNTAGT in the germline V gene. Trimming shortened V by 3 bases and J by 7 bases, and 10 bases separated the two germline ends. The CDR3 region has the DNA TGTGCCAGCAGTGAGTATCCGGGACAGCCCCAGCATTTT. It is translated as CASSEYPGQPQHF.

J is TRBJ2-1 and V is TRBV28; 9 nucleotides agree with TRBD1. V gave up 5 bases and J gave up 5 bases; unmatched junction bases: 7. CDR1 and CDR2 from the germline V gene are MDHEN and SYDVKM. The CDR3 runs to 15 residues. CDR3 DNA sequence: TGTGCCAGCAGTCGACCGGGACAGGGACACAATGAGCAGTTCTTC. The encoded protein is CASSRPGQGHNEQFF.